This is a list of T cell receptor beta chains from one sample in a study of blood T cell repertoires in COVID-19. Profiling relied on immunoSEQ multiplex PCR, and the TCRdb table lists in-frame clones only, not all of them. This table holds tens of thousands of clones, 88% found once. The specimen was peripheral blood. These TCRs come from a middle-aged man with active COVID-19. Both conserved end residues are trimmed from each CDR3. Each record gives: V gene, J gene, CDR3 protein.

V: TRBV5-4
J: TRBJ2-5
CDR3: ASTTTPWERGRETQY

V: TRBV6-5
J: TRBJ2-3
CDR3: ASSYSSGAGTDTQY

V: TRBV5-1
J: TRBJ2-7
CDR3: ASSLLETGGSYEQY

V: TRBV9
J: TRBJ2-3
CDR3: ASSPGGYPTDTQY

V: TRBV10-3
J: TRBJ1-2
CDR3: AISDIQGDYGYT

V: TRBV7-9
J: TRBJ2-1
CDR3: ASSLTGGAPLKTYNEQF

V: TRBV5-1
J: TRBJ2-5
CDR3: ASSLDRQETQY

V: TRBV5-1
J: TRBJ1-1
CDR3: ASSLGREGRNTEAF

V: TRBV3-1/TRBV3-2
J: TRBJ2-7
CDR3: ASSQESYEQY

V: TRBV4-2
J: TRBJ2-3
CDR3: ASSPQAGGADTQY

V: TRBV18
J: TRBJ1-2
CDR3: ASSPEGQAECS

V: TRBV3-1/TRBV3-2
J: TRBJ1-2
CDR3: ASSHLDRVYGYT

V: TRBV7-3
J: TRBJ2-2
CDR3: ASSLSTSRTGELF

V: TRBV30
J: TRBJ1-2
CDR3: AWSGRQGEANYGYT

V: TRBV6-5
J: TRBJ1-1
CDR3: ASRQGPGTSVRAF

V: TRBV7-2
J: TRBJ1-2
CDR3: ASSLASDSSGYT

V: TRBV6-2/TRBV6-3
J: TRBJ2-7
CDR3: ASSFAGPGGEQY

V: TRBV11-2
J: TRBJ1-4
CDR3: ASSLHPAGTGNEKLF

V: TRBV11-2
J: TRBJ2-1
CDR3: ASSHRDSLTPGNEQF

V: TRBV7-9
J: TRBJ1-3
CDR3: ASSPSSSGNTIY

V: TRBV12-5
J: TRBJ1-1
CDR3: ASGLRGGTEAF

V: TRBV9
J: TRBJ1-3
CDR3: ASKRTDSGNTIY

V: TRBV10-2
J: TRBJ2-1
CDR3: ASSDRDRGGEQF

V: TRBV19
J: TRBJ2-1
CDR3: ASSEYGGAYNEQF

V: TRBV7-2
J: TRBJ2-3
CDR3: ASTPGGGLTDTQY

V: TRBV9
J: TRBJ2-1
CDR3: ASSLNGRNEQF

V: TRBV2
J: TRBJ2-1
CDR3: ASSEVPAGGRNEQF

V: TRBV7-2
J: TRBJ2-2
CDR3: ASSAPGLAGAGELF

V: TRBV10-3
J: TRBJ2-1
CDR3: AISGGLDGHEQF

V: TRBV7-9
J: TRBJ1-6
CDR3: ASSLELGESIYSPLH

V: TRBV5-5
J: TRBJ1-5
CDR3: ASSIKGGNQPQH

V: TRBV6-5
J: TRBJ1-2
CDR3: ASSYPSGYGYT

V: TRBV6-5
J: TRBJ1-1
CDR3: ASRSQGPLNTEAF

V: TRBV19
J: TRBJ2-1
CDR3: ASSIGNSGRGGEQF

V: TRBV15
J: TRBJ2-6
CDR3: ATSRETGTGPGANVLT

V: TRBV9
J: TRBJ1-4
CDR3: ASSVTAQGVGEKLF

V: TRBV28
J: TRBJ1-5
CDR3: ASSLGPRQPQH

V: TRBV28
J: TRBJ2-6
CDR3: ASSFGQARSGANVLT

V: TRBV5-1
J: TRBJ1-4
CDR3: ASSLIGGGEKLF

V: TRBV5-6
J: TRBJ1-2
CDR3: ASSREDTYYGYT

V: TRBV6-6
J: TRBJ2-1
CDR3: ASSRLAGGRDEQF

V: TRBV3-1/TRBV3-2
J: TRBJ1-4
CDR3: ASSQGGTGEKLF

V: TRBV5-1
J: TRBJ2-7
CDR3: ASSPRLAGAPFREEQY

V: TRBV5-1
J: TRBJ1-2
CDR3: ASSLDRGLRGYT

V: TRBV5-5
J: TRBJ2-5
CDR3: ASSQKGQGETQY

V: TRBV10-3
J: TRBJ1-5
CDR3: AISEQGPSSPQH